The following is a TCR beta chain sequence with its context. V gave up 2 bases and J gave up 9 bases, with 13 bases separating them. The CDR3 is 14 residues long. In germline, CDR1 is MDHEN, CDR2 SYDVKM. This sample stems from a study of blood T cell repertoires in COVID-19. Sequenced by immunoSEQ multiplex PCR; TCRdb stores in-frame clones only, minus some. This table holds 200,000 to 250,000 clones, roughly 80% found once. The source material was peripheral blood. The chain couples TRBV28 to TRBJ2-2; the D gene is possibly TRBD1 (6 bases). This TCR was sampled from a woman of 80 years or more with acute or convalescent COVID-19. The CDR3 sequence is CASSLAGTFWELFF. CDR3 DNA sequence: TGTGCCAGCAGTTTAGCCGGGACATTCTGGGAGCTGTTTTTT.